This TCR beta chain stems from a study of blood T cell repertoires in COVID-19. At the level of the study: Some COVID-19 samples were acute and others convalescent; all came from the United States, Italy and Spain. T cells, B-cell-depleted T cells, or PBMCs provided the cDNA or gDNA that served as material.

Germline CDR1 is GTSNPN and CDR2 is SVGIG (reference sequence). V lost 4 bases, J lost 4 bases, and 19 bases lay in between. This CDR3 has 15 amino acids. Authors' data handling: Quantification of nucleated cells was approximated via reference gene primer amplification. Produced via immunoSEQ multiplex PCR; TCRdb's table is partial and in-frame only. The V and J calls and clone size are taken from that table; D and trimming were inferred from the DNA. The sample lists about 260,000 clones, more than 80% occurring once. This clone is a singleton in its sample. V is TRBV30 and J is TRBJ1-2, with TRBD1 as a possible D gene (5 bases). The TCR comes from a woman aged 40 to 49 with acute or convalescent COVID-19. What was sequenced was peripheral blood. This CDR3 is CAWNTSPRDFYGYTF. The CDR3 DNA follows: TGTGCCTGGAACACGTCCCCCCGGGACTTCTATGGCTACACCTTC.